This T cell receptor beta chain was sequenced for a study of post-analysis software for immune sequencing data (dated by TCRdb to about 2015). Regarding the complete study: Recorded disease courses included relapsing-remitting, secondary progressive and progressive-relapsing multiple sclerosis, with some patients lacking subtype annotation. The patient repertoires were compared against fewer than twelve previously published healthy control repertoires obtained from donors aged 6 to 25 years. A subset of samples was prepared in parallel using single-end sample barcoding, then pooled and co-amplified after Illumina adapter ligation.

This clonotype was observed many times. Its antigen remains unidentified. Qualities for individual bases were not recorded, and no much larger clone is one base off. Findings and caveats that apply to the study as a whole: Several TRBV segments, including TRBV5-6, TRBV5-1 and TRBV20-1, were significantly more frequent in patients than controls. The multiple sclerosis patient group was slightly younger than the control group. Compared with controls, multiple sclerosis patients had significantly lower normalized Chao1 diversity, a finding suggesting substantial peripheral T-cell clonal expansion. Direct clustering with F measure revealed strong co-clustering of samples prepared in the same batch, which led to a batch-effect correction.

CDR1 and CDR2 are read off the germline V gene as SGHTA and FQGNSA. V and J are truncated by 1 base and 3 bases respectively, leaving an intervening sequence of 10 bases. The CDR3 covers 14 residues, taking in both the cysteine and the phenylalanine. This entry keeps only the CDR3 DNA: 42 bases, framed from base 1. To prepare the library, PCR was applied. The sample was run on an Illumina HiSeq 2500. To reduce PCR and sequencing biases, unique molecular identifiers were incorporated into the TCR beta cDNA libraries. Per 1 to 10 million input T cells, roughly 500,000 cDNA molecules were obtained, such that each molecule approximated one T cell. The same protocol used for the earlier healthy control dataset was applied to prepare and sequence the patient libraries. Samples belonging to the same batch were prepared together, multiplexed and sequenced on a shared HiSeq lane. The published analysis was carried out like this. MIGEC handled the raw barcoded reads, throwing out single-read molecular identifier groups before consensus assembly and CDR3 extraction. Clonotype tables were post-analysed with VDJtools, normalizing diversity by down-sampling all datasets to the smallest sample size. In repertoire overlap clustering, CDR3 amino acid sequences, but not nucleotide sequences, were matched to correct batch-related cross-sample contamination. TCRdb reprocessing: public reads trimmed at Q25 with fastp, clones called with MiXCR, in-frame beta chains kept. Rows merge per CDR3 protein into single entries with the most common DNA and genes. These V and J calls originate from TCRdb's pipeline instead of the authors' own analysis. This sample is represented by 750,000 to 950,000 distinct CDR3 sequences; more than 45% of them were singletons. Approximately 5% of the sample comes from the top ten.

TCR beta repertoires were profiled from peripheral blood of about a dozen young patients with multiple sclerosis to demonstrate the VDJtools post-analysis software. The patients with multiple sclerosis were children and adolescents between roughly 6 and 15 years of age. This chain joins TRBV7-2 to TRBJ2-7, with no reliable assignment of the D segment. This sequence was found in a girl aged 5-17 years with multiple sclerosis. Material: blood. The CDR3 protein is CASSLGRAHYEQYF. The nucleotide sequence reads as follows: TGTGCCAGCAGCTTAGGACGTGCCCACTACGAGCAGTACTTC. With all but the CDR3 taken from the reference TRBV7-2 and TRBJ2-7 genes, the full variable domain is: GAGVSQSPSNKVTEKGKDVELRCDPISGHTALYWYRQSLGQGLEFLIYFQGNSAPDKSGLPSDRFSAERTGGSVSTLTIQRTQQEDSAVYLCASSLGRAHYEQYFGPGTRLTVT.